This T cell receptor (beta chain) stems from a study of T-cell reconstitution after alpha-beta-depleted transplantation in children. Overall study findings and caveats: Reportedly, alpha-beta T cells present about two months post-transplant originated from several hundred expanded clones of graft origin. T-cell counts and diversity at one year following transplant were attributed mainly to newly produced T cells. Surviving recipient T cells and intrathymic progenitors accounted for some patients' high TCRbeta diversity at day 60.

Germline CDR1 and CDR2: SGDLS and YYNGEE. This CDR3 has 18 amino acids. V lost 0 bases to trimming and J lost 1 base; unmatched junction nucleotides: 11. Ten or more counts support this clonotype. Its antigen is not identified. Researchers prepared the TCRbeta library using unique molecular identifiers, the study reports. One entry per CDR3 protein, called by TCRdb with MiXCR from the PCR reads. Among around 180,000 distinct CDR3 sequences listed, 11% were seen once. This sequence joins TRBV9 and TRBJ2-3, with TRBD2 identical over 7 bases. The material sequenced was PBMCs, taken before TCRalphabeta/CD19-depleted stem cell transplant. This TCR was sampled from a boy aged 2 to 10 with acute myeloid leukemia, due to receive a stem cell transplant. In nucleotides, the CDR3 is TGTGCCAGCAGCGTAGGGTCTGCGATAGCGGGTCGCACAGATACGCAGTATTTT. Amino acid sequence: CASSVGSAIAGRTDTQYF.